The T cell receptor (beta chain) described here comes from a study of control samples from healthy donors and cancer patients. Some clones are missing from TCRdb's copy, which holds only in-frame ones; the method was immunoSEQ multiplex PCR. The sample holds over 100,000 clones; about 90% are singletons and the top ten take 2% to 2.5%. Trimming shortened V by 0 bases and J by 2 bases, and 9 bases separated the two germline ends. CDR3 length: 15 amino acids. Germline V lookup: CDR1 SGHRS, CDR2 YFSETQ. The genes are TRBV5-1 and TRBJ1-3, with D unresolved. The receptor was derived from a woman between 50 and 59 years old in good health. The sequenced sample was blood. The CDR3 sequence is CASSLETNPGNTIYF. As DNA, the CDR3 is TGCGCCAGCAGCTTGGAGACTAACCCTGGAAACACCATATATTTT. The full variable domain, with the rest looked up from reference TRBV5-1 and TRBJ1-3, is KAGVTQTPRYLIKTRGQQVTLSCSPISGHRSVSWYQQTPGQGLQFLFEYFSETQRNKGNFPGRFSGRQFSNSRSEMNVSTLELGDSALYLCASSLETNPGNTIYFGEGSWLTVV.